The present T cell receptor beta chain was sequenced within a study of shared clonotypes between healthy human individuals. CDR3 size: 12 residues. Trimming cost V 11 bases and J 4 bases, with 14 bases left between them. Germline CDR1 and CDR2: SNHLY and FYNNEI. Free of recent acute infections or vaccinations, the donors were healthy HIV-negative adults. Using immunoSEQ multiplex PCR, the repertoire was profiled, and TCRdb retains in-frame clones only, with some absent. The data hold more than 2 million clones, with about 94% observed a single time. The sequencing input was naive CD4+ T cells sorted from blood. As to subset: CD45RA+ positively selected. The V call is TRBV2, the J call TRBJ2-5, with a tentative D call TRBD2 (6 bases). This TCR derives from a man aged 18 to 30 in good health. The CDR3: CASGGAGETQYF. The CDR3, as DNA: TGTGCCTCTGGAGGGGCCGGAGAGACCCAGTACTTC. Full variable domain (outside the CDR3, taken from reference TRBV2 and TRBJ2-5): EPEVTQTPSHQVTQMGQEVILRCVPISNHLYFYWYRQILGQKVEFLVSFYNNEISEKSEIFDDQFSVERPDGSNFTLKIRSTKLEDSAMYFCASGGAGETQYFGPGTRLLVL.